Presented here are 32 T cell receptor beta chains from one specimen sequenced in a study of T cells in Graves' hyperthyroidism and ophthalmopathy. Using RNA transcripts as the source, TCR beta CDR3 regions were amplified. HTBI primers drove first-round RT-PCR of the TCR CDR3. MiXCR, run by TCRdb on the multiplex PCR reads, gives a single entry per CDR3 protein. The sample has 450,000 to 600,000 distinct CDR3 sequences, less than 15% seen once. Specimen: blood. Receptor source: a woman aged 40 to 50 with Graves' hyperthyroidism.

The J gene is TRBJ1-1, the V gene TRBV7-3, with a weak D call TRBD1 (5 bases). This CDR3 is built from 13 residues. Germline values: CDR1 SGHTA, CDR2 FQGTGA. V lost 5 bases to trimming and J lost 5 bases, with 12 bases between them. The CDR3 region has the DNA TGTGCCAGCAGCGTGACCCAGGGAACTGAAGCTTTCTTT. The encoded protein is CASSVTQGTEAFF.

This chain links TRBV12-3 or TRBV12-4 with TRBJ2-7; D is perhaps TRBD2 (6 bases). V lost 6 bases and J 0 bases, leaving 15 bases between the germline ends. The CDR3 runs 15 residues. CDR3 bases: TGTGCCAGCAGCCGAAGTAGCGGTATCTCCTACGAGCAGTACTTC. Translation gives CASSRSSGISYEQYF.

This rearrangement joins TRBV9 to TRBJ2-3; 14 nucleotides match TRBD2. The trim removed 4 bases at V and 12 bases at J, leaving 13 bases unmatched. The length of the CDR3 is 16 residues. Germline lookup yields CDR1 SGDLS and CDR2 YYNGEE. CDR3 region: CASSLSPTGTSGSQYF. DNA for the CDR3: TGTGCCAGCAGCCTAAGTCCGACCGGGACTAGCGGGAGTCAGTATTTT.

This clonotype was detected only once. This may be a read error: a much more frequent sequence differs by one nucleotide. The chain has TRBV28 and TRBJ1-1, with D hard to call. Germline assignment: CDR1 MDHEN and CDR2 SYDVKM. The CDR3 has 16 amino acids. CDR3 nucleotide sequence: TGTGCCGGCAGTTTAGCAGTGGTGCGAGGAAACACTGAAGCTTTCTTT. It codes for CAGSLAVVRGNTEAFF.

The rearrangement uses TRBV6-1 and TRBJ2-1; D not resolved. The CDR3 has 13 residues. Germline V lookup: CDR1 MNHNS, CDR2 SASEGT. With 6 bases removed from V and 2 bases from J, the gap between germline ends came to 8 bases. CDR3 sequence (DNA): TGTGCCAGCAGAGAAAACACCTACAATGAGCAGTTCTTC. It codes for CASRENTYNEQFF.

This clonotype has ten or more counts. V gene TRBV12-3 or TRBV12-4 combines with J gene TRBJ2-1; 12 bases align to TRBD2. V dropped 6 bases and J dropped 6; count of bases not matched to a gene: 3. The CDR3 extends over 14 amino acids. CDR3 bases: TGTGCCAGCAGGACTAGCGGGAGCCCCAATGAGCAGTTCTTC. This sequence encodes CASRTSGSPNEQFF.

The chain carries TRBV18 and TRBJ2-6; D perhaps matches TRBD1 (6 bases). Germline V gene data show CDR1 as KGHSH and CDR2 as LQKENI. Between the trimmed V and J ends, which lost 5 bases and 0 bases, there was a span of 11 bases. This CDR3 has 16 residues. This CDR3 reads CASSFSTGSGANVLTF. CDR3 nucleotides: TGTGCCAGCTCATTCTCGACAGGCTCTGGGGCCAACGTCCTGACTTTC.

This clonotype occurred many times. This chain joins TRBV3-1 and TRBJ2-1; D perhaps matches TRBD2 (6 bases). CDR3 length: 15 amino acids. Germline lookup yields CDR1 LGHDT and CDR2 YNNKEL (reference sequence). The V end lost 4 bases, the J end lost 9 bases, and 19 bases lay between the germline ends. In DNA, the CDR3 is TGTGCCAGCAGCCCTTGGACTATCGACGGGGGTGAGCAGTTCTTC. Translated: CASSPWTIDGGEQFF.

V and J are TRBV20-1 and TRBJ1-2; weak D call: TRBD1 (5 bases). Germline loops: CDR1 DFQATT, CDR2 SNEGSKA (reference sequence). CDR3 length: 12 residues. The germline V and J ends were trimmed by 3 bases and 3 bases, with 8 bases remaining between them. CDR3: CSARGPDYGYTF. Here the CDR3 DNA reads TGCAGTGCTAGGGGACCCGACTATGGCTACACCTTC.

This clonotype was recorded at least ten times. The CDR3 DNA follows: TGCAGCGTTTCTGACTGGACAGATACGCAGTATTTT. Its protein product is CSVSDWTDTQYF. V and J are TRBV29-1 and TRBJ2-3, with no clear D. The CDR3 extends over 12 amino acids. Germline V gives CDR1 SQVTM, CDR2 ANQGSEA. V lost 5 bases to trimming and J lost 3 bases, with 9 bases between them.

The sample holds many counts of this clonotype. The V call is TRBV6-2 or TRBV6-3, the J call TRBJ1-6; the D is unclear. V was shortened by 2 bases and J by 7 bases, with 12 bases between the two germline ends. CDR1 is MNHEY and CDR2 is SVGEGT in the germline V gene. This CDR3 comprises 15 residues. CDR3 sequence (DNA): TGTGCCAGCAGTTACCGGGCAGTTTGGAATTCACCCCTCCACTTT. Amino acids: CASSYRAVWNSPLHF.

Many counts were recorded for this clonotype. V and J are TRBV12-3 or TRBV12-4 and TRBJ1-5; D may be TRBD1 (6 bases). The CDR3 totals 14 residues. V shed 1 base and J shed 2 bases, with 6 bases lying between them. This chain's CDR3 is CASSLDRGNQPQHF. Here the CDR3 DNA reads TGTGCCAGCAGTTTAGACAGGGGCAATCAGCCCCAGCATTTT.

This clonotype was counted only a few times. The V and J genes are TRBV29-1 and TRBJ2-4, with TRBD1 matching 8 bases. The CDR3 consists of 13 residues. Germline V lookup: CDR1 SQVTM, CDR2 ANQGSEA. Unmatched junction bases numbered 5, after V lost 7 bases and J lost 3 bases. The chain's CDR3 is CSGYRGDKNIQYF. The CDR3 nucleotides are TGCAGCGGCTACAGGGGGGACAAAAACATTCAGTACTTC.

This clonotype was detected many times. The gene calls are TRBV6-2 or TRBV6-3 and TRBJ1-1, with D hard to call. The CDR3 is made up of 13 amino acids. Trimming removed 6 bases from V and 7 bases from J, with 15 bases in between. Germline lookup yields CDR1 MNHEY and CDR2 SVGEGT. For the CDR3, the DNA is TGTGCCAGCAGCCCAGAACCATTACGTGAAGCTTTCTTT. Translated: CASSPEPLREAFF.

The table lists this clonotype with a few counts. The CDR3 spells CSVPLTDPSSYEQYF. The CDR3 nucleotides are TGCAGCGTTCCCCTGACAGACCCAAGCTCCTACGAGCAGTACTTC. The chain combines TRBV29-1 with TRBJ2-7, with D maybe TRBD1 (5 bases). The germline V gene has CDR1 SQVTM and CDR2 ANQGSEA. V was clipped by 5 bases and J by 0 bases, with 17 bases between them. The length of the CDR3 is 15 residues.

This clonotype was observed a handful of times. The chain combines TRBV6-1 with TRBJ2-2, with 9 nucleotides matching TRBD1. Per germline, CDR1 MNHNS and CDR2 SASEGT. V lost 2 bases to trimming and J lost 6 bases; unmatched junction nucleotides: 1. The CDR3 covers 14 residues. The DNA for the CDR3 is TGTGCCAGCAGTGAAAACAGGGGGCCCGGGGAGCTGTTTTTT. As protein: CASSENRGPGELFF.

The chain joins TRBV7-2 to TRBJ2-1; 11 positions match TRBD2. Germline V lookup: CDR1 SGHTA, CDR2 FQGNSA. V shed 4 bases, J shed 0 bases, and the junction held 8 bases outside the gene matches. The CDR3 has 18 residues. CDR3 in DNA: TGTGCCAGCAGCTCTCCCATAGCGGGAGGGAGCTCCTACAATGAGCAGTTCTTC. It codes for CASSSPIAGGSSYNEQFF.

This clonotype was counted many times. J is TRBJ1-6 and V is TRBV7-2; 10 nucleotides line up with TRBD1. The germline V gene encodes CDR1 SGHTA and CDR2 FQGNSA. The CDR3 runs 15 residues. The V gene end was trimmed by 6 bases and the J gene end by 9 bases; junction bases not matched to a gene: 8. For the CDR3, the DNA is TGTGCCAGCAGTATAGCGGGACAGGGGATTTCACCCCTCCACTTT. Amino acids: CASSIAGQGISPLHF.

About this clonotype: A read error may be the cause here, since a much bigger clone is one base away. J is TRBJ2-5 and V is TRBV27, with D possibly matching TRBD2 (6 bases). The CDR3 loop spans 15 amino acids. V was pared by 5 bases and J by 6 bases, with 19 bases between. The germline V gene encodes CDR1 MNHEY and CDR2 SMNVEV (reference sequence). The CDR3 here is CASSLTLGGAKTQYF. As DNA, the CDR3 is TGTGCCAGCAGTCTAACCCTCGGGGGAGCAAAGACCCAGTACTTC.

This clonotype has more than one count but fewer than ten. The chain links TRBV24-1 to TRBJ2-2; TRBD2 matches 9 bases. The CDR3 is 16 residues long. With 4 bases clipped from V and 4 bases from J, the junction kept 6 bases outside the gene matches. Looked up from germline, CDR1 is KGHDR and CDR2 is SFDVKD. The CDR3 DNA sequence: TGTGCCACCAGTGAGTTAGCGGGAGTTGGCACCGGGGAGCTGTTTTTT. Its translation: CATSELAGVGTGELFF.

This chain connects TRBV20-1 to TRBJ1-3; possibly TRBD1 for D (5 bases). Looked up from germline, CDR1 is DFQATT and CDR2 is SNEGSKA (reference sequence). This CDR3 region has 13 residues. V lost 4 bases and J 1 base, leaving 8 bases between the germline ends. The CDR3 loop reads CSATPGSGNTIYF. Here the CDR3 DNA reads TGCAGTGCTACCCCAGGGTCTGGAAACACCATATATTTT.

The gene calls are TRBV2 and TRBJ2-1; D may be TRBD1 (5 bases). V lost 5 bases and J lost 3, with 11 bases in between. The CDR3 covers 14 residues. From germline, CDR1 is SNHLY and CDR2 FYNNEI. Written as DNA, the CDR3 is TGTGCCAGCAGTACAGGAGTCGGCTACAATGAGCAGTTCTTC. Translated, it gives CASSTGVGYNEQFF.

This clonotype was seen ten or more times. The rearrangement joins TRBV20-1 to TRBJ2-3; 7 positions agree with TRBD2. Germline V lookup: CDR1 DFQATT, CDR2 SNEGSKA (reference sequence). The CDR3 has 14 amino acids. J was trimmed by 1 base and V by 4 bases; bases with no gene match: 5. CDR3 DNA sequence: TGCAGTGCTATCGGGACTACCCGCACAGATACGCAGTATTTT. This codes for CSAIGTTRTDTQYF.

This clonotype was seen a single time. The V and J genes are TRBV2 and TRBJ2-7; 9 positions match TRBD1. V gave up 6 bases and J gave up 3 bases; unmatched junction bases: 6. Germline V gene sequence: CDR1 SNHLY, CDR2 FYNNEI. This CDR3 is built from 14 residues. DNA of the CDR3: TGTGCCAGCAGGTGGACAGGGGCCCACTACGAGCAGTACTTC. It translates to CASRWTGAHYEQYF. Drawing the rest from reference TRBV2 and TRBJ2-7, the complete variable domain is EPEVTQTPSHQVTQMGQEVILRCVPISNHLYFYWYRQILGQKVEFLVSFYNNEISEKSEIFDDQFSVERPDGSNFTLKIRSTKLEDSAMYFCASRWTGAHYEQYFGPGTRLTVT.

The sample holds many counts of this clonotype. The chain carries TRBV27 and TRBJ2-1, with D possibly called TRBD1 or TRBD2 (5 bases each). CDR1 and CDR2 from the germline V gene are MNHEY and SMNVEV (reference sequence). The CDR3 has 11 amino acids. V shed 6 bases and J shed 12 bases, with 12 bases lying between them. CDR3 region: CASRGTTGQFF. For the CDR3, the DNA is TGTGCCAGCAGGGGGACGACGGGGCAGTTCTTC.

The table lists this clonotype with a count of one. The chain uses TRBV20-1 and TRBJ2-1; D may be TRBD1 (5 bases). CDR1 is DFQATT, CDR2 SNEGSKA, per germline (reference sequence). The CDR3 spans 14 residues. The V gene lost 3 bases and the J gene lost 8 bases, with 17 bases spanning the gap. The DNA for the CDR3 is TGCAGTGCTAGTGAGCAGGGTTCTGTCGATGAGCAGTTCTTC. Encoded protein: CSASEQGSVDEQFF.

This clonotype was seen repeatedly, ten times or more. V and J are TRBV5-6 and TRBJ1-4; D call uncertain. Germline-derived CDR1 and CDR2 are SGHDT and YYEEEE. V was clipped by 4 bases and J by 5 bases, with 12 bases between them. The CDR3 covers 14 residues. Here the CDR3 reads CASSPDGRNEKLFF. CDR3 bases: TGTGCCAGCAGCCCGGACGGGAGGAATGAAAAACTGTTTTTT.

This clonotype was observed many times. The V gene is TRBV28, the J gene TRBJ1-2; 10 bases are shared with TRBD1. V dropped 6 bases and J dropped 8; count of bases not matched to a gene: 9. Germline lookup yields CDR1 MDHEN and CDR2 SYDVKM. This CDR3 has 14 amino acids. The CDR3 DNA reads TGTGCCAGCAGGCCGGGACAGGGGTCGAAAGGCTACACCTTC. It encodes CASRPGQGSKGYTF.

Worth noting for this clonotype: This sequence may be a read error, since a much larger clone differs from it by one base. The chain combines TRBV27 with TRBJ1-5, with D hard to call. CDR3 length: 16 amino acids. V gave up 1 base and J gave up 5 bases, with 15 bases separating them. The germline V gene encodes CDR1 MNHEY and CDR2 SMNVEV (reference sequence). CDR3 loop: CASSLLSGVGDQPQHF. For the CDR3, the DNA is TGTGCCAGCAGTTTATTATCCGGCGTGGGCGATCAGCCCCAGCATTTT.

This clonotype was picked up many times. The chain recombines TRBV6-2 or TRBV6-3 with TRBJ2-7; D not resolved. From germline, CDR1 is MNHEY and CDR2 SVGEGT. This CDR3 is 14 amino acids long. V was shortened by 6 bases and J by 7 bases, with 19 bases between the two germline ends. The DNA for the CDR3 is TGTGCCAGCAGGCCCCCTGGTGCCGGGCTTGAGCAGTACTTC. It encodes CASRPPGAGLEQYF.

A remark on this clonotype: This could be a read error, since a much larger clone is one nucleotide away. V is TRBV20-1 and J is TRBJ2-3; D possibly matches TRBD1 or TRBD2 (5 bases each). The CDR3 runs 19 residues. Germline V gives CDR1 DFQATT, CDR2 SNEGSKA (reference sequence). V was cut by 5 bases and J by 2 bases, with 29 bases left in between. CDR3 region: CSAAIGAGKKGTPTDTQYF. CDR3 sequence (DNA): TGCAGTGCTGCCATCGGGGCAGGAAAAAAGGGGACCCCCACAGATACGCAGTATTTT.

This clonotype was found many times. V and J are TRBV10-1 and TRBJ2-3; TRBD1 is a possible D gene (5 bases). Looked up from germline, CDR1 is WNHNN and CDR2 is SYGVQD (reference sequence). V lost 10 bases, J lost 4 bases, and 24 bases lay in between. This CDR3 spans 16 amino acids. The CDR3 DNA is TGCGCCACCAGCGAGCGAACAAACCAGGGCCCAGATACGCAGTATTTT. This sequence encodes CATSERTNQGPDTQYF.